This TCR beta chain was sequenced in a study of shared clonotypes between healthy human individuals. Findings of the study overall: Represented diversity, genetic and exposure-history alike, was limited by few donors.

This clone was seen a handful of times. Its specificity is unknown. Several immunoSEQ 96-well plates shared each subset's DNA, each plate a replicate. The table came from immunoSEQ multiplex PCR; TCRdb's copy has only in-frame clones and leaves some out. The table lists 490,000 or so clones, around 80% of them singletons, with approximately 12% in the top ten. The germline CDR1 and CDR2 sequences are SNHLY and FYNNEI. This CDR3 has 11 amino acids. After removal of 8 bases from V and 13 bases from J, the junction contained 10 bases not matched to a gene. Healthy HIV-negative adults without recent acute infections or vaccinations served as donors.

The sequence derives from a woman aged 40 to 55 in good health. Some clones in this sample may be carry-over from other donors' samples. The gene calls are TRBV2 and TRBJ1-2; 7 bases align to TRBD1. The source material was PBMCs. CDR3 coding DNA: TGTGCCAGCTCAGACCGGGACAGCTGCACCTTC. Its protein product is CASSDRDSCTF. Together with reference TRBV2 and TRBJ1-2, the CDR3 gives the full variable domain: EPEVTQTPSHQVTQMGQEVILRCVPISNHLYFYWYRQILGQKVEFLVSFYNNEISEKSEIFDDQFSVERPDGSNFTLKIRSTKLEDSAMYFCASSDRDSCTFGSGTRLTVV.